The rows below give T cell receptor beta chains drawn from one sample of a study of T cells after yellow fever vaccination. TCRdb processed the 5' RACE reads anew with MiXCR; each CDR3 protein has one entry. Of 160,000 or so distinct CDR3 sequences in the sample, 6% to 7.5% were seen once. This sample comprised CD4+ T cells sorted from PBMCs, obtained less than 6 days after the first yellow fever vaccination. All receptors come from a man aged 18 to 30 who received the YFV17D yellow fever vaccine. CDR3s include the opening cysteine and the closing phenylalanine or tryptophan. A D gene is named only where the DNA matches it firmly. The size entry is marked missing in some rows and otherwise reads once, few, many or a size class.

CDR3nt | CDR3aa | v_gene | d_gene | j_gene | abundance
TGTGCCAGCAGCCTATACCAGGACAGGCAAGAGACCCAGTACTTC | CASSLYQDRQETQYF | TRBV4-2 | TRBD1 | TRBJ2-5 | many
TGTGCCAGCAGCGCACAGGGGGCGGGGGAGCTGTTTTTT | CASSAQGAGELFF | TRBV12-3/TRBV12-4 | TRBD1 | TRBJ2-2 | many
TGCAGTGCTGGGCACCGGACAGGGGGCAAGACCCAGTACTTC | CSAGHRTGGKTQYF | TRBV20-1 | TRBD1 | TRBJ2-5 | many
TGTGCCAGCAGCAGGACTCAGGGAGGAGAGACCCAGTACTTC | CASSRTQGGETQYF | TRBV5-6 | - | TRBJ2-5 | many
TGTGCCAGCAGTTGGGGGTTTTGGTCTGAAGCTTTCTTT | CASSWGFWSEAFF | TRBV12-3/TRBV12-4 | - | TRBJ1-1 | -
TGTGCCAGCAGCGATTCGGGACTGGAAGAGACCCAGTACTTC | CASSDSGLEETQYF | TRBV7-2 | - | TRBJ2-5 | many
TGTGCCAGCAGTTACCTGGCCGGGACTAGCGGGGGGGCCAGGTCCTACAATGAGCAGTTCTTC | CASSYLAGTSGGARSYNEQFF | TRBV6-2/TRBV6-3 | TRBD2 | TRBJ2-1 | few
TGCGCCAGCAGCCGACAGGGGAAGAGGAACACAGATACGCAGTATTTT | CASSRQGKRNTDTQYF | TRBV4-3 | TRBD1 | TRBJ2-3 | many
TGTGCCAGCAGCGCCGGGACGTATAATGAAAAACTGTTTTTT | CASSAGTYNEKLFF | TRBV9 | - | TRBJ1-4 | many
TGCAGTGCTAGGGCTAGCGGGTTCCAAGAGACCCAGTACTTC | CSARASGFQETQYF | TRBV20-1 | TRBD2 | TRBJ2-5 | many
TGTGCCACCAGCAGAGATGGGCTAGCGGGGGGATTGGTGACCCAGTACTTC | CATSRDGLAGGLVTQYF | TRBV15 | TRBD2 | TRBJ2-5 | few
TGTGCCAGCAGCCCGAATACAGGGGTATCTGAAGCTTTCTTT | CASSPNTGVSEAFF | TRBV7-9 | TRBD1 | TRBJ1-1 | many
TGCGCCAGCAGCTTGGAGCCGACAGCTAACTATGGCTACACCTTC | CASSLEPTANYGYTF | TRBV5-1 | - | TRBJ1-2 | many
TGCGCCAGCATTTCAGGGGTCTGTGAGCAGTACTTC | CASISGVCEQYF | TRBV23-1 | - | TRBJ2-7 | -
TGCAGTGCTAGGACGGATTATGGCTACACCTTC | CSARTDYGYTF | TRBV20-1 | - | TRBJ1-2 | -
TGCGCCAGCAGCTTGGGGGGGCAGGAGAATCAGCCCCAGCATTTT | CASSLGGQENQPQHF | TRBV5-1 | - | TRBJ1-5 | many
TGTGCCAGCAGTTTTGATCGATTCTGGGGTGGACCGCACAAATTGGGAAACACCATATATTTT | CASSFDRFWGGPHKLGNTIYF | TRBV12-3/TRBV12-4 | - | TRBJ1-3 | many
TGCAGTGCTCCCCGGGTTTCCACAGATACGCAGTATTTT | CSAPRVSTDTQYF | TRBV20-1 | - | TRBJ2-3 | few
TGTGCCAGCAGAGCCGGACAGTTCTATGGCTACACCTTC | CASRAGQFYGYTF | TRBV6-5 | - | TRBJ1-2 | many
TGTGCCACCCCCGCGAGCTCTGGGGCCAACGTCCTGACTTTC | CATPASSGANVLTF | TRBV6-2/TRBV6-3 | - | TRBJ2-6 | many
TGTGCCAGCAGTGAACCCCTCCTCGGCCCAGATACGCAGTATTTT | CASSEPLLGPDTQYF | TRBV25-1 | - | TRBJ2-3 | few
TGTGCCAGCAGCTTAGTGGAGGACACTGAAGCTTTCTTT | CASSLVEDTEAFF | TRBV7-8 | - | TRBJ1-1 | few
TGTGCCAGCAGCGCCGGGACAGTGAACACTGAAGCTTTCTTT | CASSAGTVNTEAFF | TRBV7-9 | TRBD1 | TRBJ1-1 | many
TGTGCCAGCAGGGAGGGGGCGCGTGAAAAACTGTTTTTT | CASREGAREKLFF | TRBV12-3/TRBV12-4 | TRBD1 | TRBJ1-4 | many
TGTGCCAGCAACGGGGGTCCAGATACGCAGTATTTT | CASNGGPDTQYF | TRBV6-5 | - | TRBJ2-3 | -
TGTGCCAGCAGTTTCGTCGCTGGGACAGGCCGAGGAGCTTTCTTT | CASSFVAGTGRGAFF | TRBV12-3/TRBV12-4 | TRBD1 | TRBJ1-1 | many
TGCAGTGCTAGAGACCCAGCAAGGGGGCTGGATGAAGCTTTCTTT | CSARDPARGLDEAFF | TRBV20-1 | TRBD1 | TRBJ1-1 | many
TGTGCCATCAGACCTACAGGGGCGACATACGAGCAGTACTTC | CAIRPTGATYEQYF | TRBV10-3 | TRBD1 | TRBJ2-7 | many
TGCGCCAGCAGCCAACCACTCGGGACAGTTTATGGCTACACCTTC | CASSQPLGTVYGYTF | TRBV4-1 | TRBD1 | TRBJ1-2 | many
TGTGCCAGCTCACCACCTAACAGGGCGGATGAGCAGTTCTTC | CASSPPNRADEQFF | TRBV18 | - | TRBJ2-1 | many
TGTGCCAGCAGAGGGACAGGGGGCCATCAGCCCCAGCATTTT | CASRGTGGHQPQHF | TRBV12-3/TRBV12-4 | TRBD1 | TRBJ1-5 | few
TGTGCCAGCAGTTTTGGTGAGGGCAGGGCGAACACTGAAGCTTTCTTT | CASSFGEGRANTEAFF | TRBV12-3/TRBV12-4 | - | TRBJ1-1 | -
TGTGCCAGCAGCTTGACAGGGGCGGGTCAGCCCCAGCATTTT | CASSLTGAGQPQHF | TRBV7-9 | TRBD1 | TRBJ1-5 | few
TGTGCCACCAGACCTAGCGGGAGTCAAGAGACCCAGTACTTC | CATRPSGSQETQYF | TRBV10-3 | TRBD2 | TRBJ2-5 | many
TGTGCCAGCAGCGGCGACAGGAATCAGCCCCAGCATTTT | CASSGDRNQPQHF | TRBV7-9 | - | TRBJ1-5 | many
TGCGCCAGCAGCCCGACTGGGGGACAGCAAAACACCATATATTTT | CASSPTGGQQNTIYF | TRBV5-1 | TRBD1 | TRBJ1-3 | few
TGCGCCAGCAGGCCCAAGGGGGGGAAGAAGACCCAGTACTTC | CASRPKGGKKTQYF | TRBV10-2 | - | TRBJ2-5 | many
TGTGCCAGCTCCTCTCAGGGGCCGGGACAGGGCTCCTACGAGCAGTACTTC | CASSSQGPGQGSYEQYF | TRBV18 | TRBD1 | TRBJ2-7 | many
TGTGCCAGCAGTCCTACTTTACGGGGGCTGTTTTTT | CASSPTLRGLFF | TRBV21-1 | - | TRBJ1-4 | few
TGTGCCAGCAGCTTAGTGGGGGGCACAGATACGCAGTATTTT | CASSLVGGTDTQYF | TRBV7-6 | - | TRBJ2-3 | many
TGTGCCAGCAGCCCTGGGAGGGCCTCGGGCACCGGGGAGCTGTTTTTT | CASSPGRASGTGELFF | TRBV7-3 | TRBD2 | TRBJ2-2 | many
TGTGCCAGCAGCAAATGGGGGACCCAAAACATTCAGTACTTC | CASSKWGTQNIQYF | TRBV7-2 | - | TRBJ2-4 | many
TGTGCCAGCTCACCGGATTGGGGGGTCCCTTTCGAGCAGTACTTC | CASSPDWGVPFEQYF | TRBV18 | - | TRBJ2-7 | many
TGCGCCAGCAGAAACTTAGGGAGCCTCATTCAGTTCTTC | CASRNLGSLIQFF | TRBV5-1 | - | TRBJ2-1 | many
TGTGCCTGCCGGAGGCAGTCAACGACCCAGTACTTC | CACRRQSTTQYF | TRBV6-2/TRBV6-3 | - | TRBJ2-5 | -
TGCGCCACCAGGGGGGTTGGCACTGAAGCTTTCTTT | CATRGVGTEAFF | TRBV10-2 | TRBD1 | TRBJ1-1 | many
TGTGCCAGCTCACCACCCGGACAGGTTGGAGAGACCCAGTACTTC | CASSPPGQVGETQYF | TRBV18 | TRBD1 | TRBJ2-5 | few
TGTGCCAGCAGGGGGGGGGACACCGGGGAGCTGTTTTTT | CASRGGDTGELFF | TRBV7-3 | TRBD2 | TRBJ2-2 | many
TGTGCCAGCAGCGTTACCCCCCTAACAGATACGCAGTATTTT | CASSVTPLTDTQYF | TRBV9 | - | TRBJ2-3 | few